One sample yielded the 14 T cell receptor beta chains listed below, sequenced in a study of blood T cell repertoires in COVID-19. TCRdb's table, derived via immunoSEQ multiplex PCR, lists solely in-frame clones and lacks some. Here the sample spans 100,000 to 120,000 clones, about 72% being singletons. The specimen was peripheral blood. The receptors derive from a woman in her fifties or sixties with acute or convalescent COVID-19.

The CDR3 DNA reads as TGTGCCAGTGGTTGGTGGGGACAGGGTAATTCACCCCTCCACTTT. This translates into CASGWWGQGNSPLHF. V and J are TRBV27 and TRBJ1-6; 9 bases fit TRBD1. Germline CDR1 MNHEY, CDR2 SMNVEV (reference sequence). CDR3 length: 15 amino acids. J gave up 6 bases and V 9 bases, and 9 bases lay outside the gene matches.

In its sample, this clone was seen a few times. The rearrangement uses TRBV5-8 and TRBJ1-6; 7 nucleotides align to TRBD1. V gave up 2 bases and J gave up 0 bases; unmatched junction bases: 5. Germline CDR1 and CDR2: SGHTS and YDEGEE. The CDR3 totals 17 residues. In nucleotides, the CDR3 is TGTGCCAGCAGCTTATGGGGACAGAGCTCCTATAATTCACCCCTCCACTTT. Encoded protein: CASSLWGQSSYNSPLHF.

This sequence joins TRBV29-1 and TRBJ2-2; TRBD2 matches 7 bases. CDR1 SQVTM and CDR2 ANQGSEA come from the germline V gene. The CDR3 totals 12 residues. The ends lost 6 bases at V and 8 bases at J; junction bases unmatched: 6. The CDR3 DNA reads TGCAGCGTAACCGGACTAGGGGGGGAGCTGTTTTTT. Translated: CSVTGLGGELFF.

This sequence joins TRBV6-2 or TRBV6-3 and TRBJ2-3; a possible D gene is TRBD1 (6 bases). Germline V gene sequence: CDR1 MNHEY, CDR2 SVGEGT. CDR3 length: 13 residues. Trimming stripped 2 bases from V and 8 bases from J, with 11 bases between. CDR3 sequence: CASSYQQQGTQYF. The CDR3 region has the DNA TGTGCCAGCAGTTACCAACAACAGGGTACGCAGTATTTT.

This clone appeared a single time. The rearrangement joins TRBV7-2 to TRBJ1-2, with TRBD1 matching over 10 bases. The J segment lost 7 bases and the V segment lost 5 bases, leaving 10 bases of the junction unmatched. Germline lookup yields CDR1 SGHTA and CDR2 FQGNSA. The CDR3 is made up of 15 amino acids. CDR3 nucleotides: TGTGCCAGCAGCCTTATACGGGACAGGGGTGGTGGCTACACCTTC. This sequence encodes CASSLIRDRGGGYTF. The full variable domain, in which reference TRBV7-2 and TRBJ1-2 provide the parts outside the CDR3, is GAGVSQSPSNKVTEKGKDVELRCDPISGHTALYWYRQSLGQGLEFLIYFQGNSAPDKSGLPSDRFSAERTGGSVSTLTIQRTQQEDSAVYLCASSLIRDRGGGYTFGSGTRLTVV.

To note about this clone: Other DNA sequences from this sample encode an identical CDR3 as well. V and J are TRBV6-5 and TRBJ1-2; the D gene is possibly TRBD1 (5 bases). There are 14 residues in the CDR3. Germline CDR1 and CDR2: MNHEY and SVGAGI. V was shortened by 5 bases and J by 0 bases, with 10 bases between the two germline ends. CDR3 region: CASSTTVTNYGYTF. The CDR3 DNA reads as TGTGCCAGCAGTACGACAGTTACTAACTATGGCTACACCTTC.

The chain uses TRBV7-9 and TRBJ2-5; the D gene is possibly TRBD2 (6 bases). V was pared by 2 bases and J by 2 bases, with 15 bases between. The CDR3 runs 16 residues. CDR1 is SEHNR, CDR2 FQNEAQ, per germline (reference sequence). CDR3 sequence reads: CASSLRPGVGQETQYF. For the CDR3, the DNA is TGTGCCAGCAGCTTACGTCCGGGGGTAGGGCAAGAGACCCAGTACTTC.

The V gene is TRBV30, the J gene TRBJ1-6; no clear D gene. CDR1 is GTSNPN, CDR2 SVGIG, per germline (reference sequence). The ends were cut back, 3 bases at V and 3 bases at J, with 15 bases in the middle. The CDR3 length is 16 residues. The CDR3 is CAWRRRSGDYNSPLHF. CDR3 DNA: TGTGCCTGGAGACGGAGATCGGGAGACTATAATTCACCCCTCCACTTT.

V usage is TRBV14 and J usage is TRBJ2-7, with 10 positions matching TRBD1. The CDR3 extends over 15 amino acids. The germline gives CDR1 SGHDN, CDR2 FVKESK. After removal of 4 bases from V and 2 bases from J, the junction contained 5 bases not matched to a gene. The CDR3 sequence: CASSRGQGETYEQYF. In nucleotides, the CDR3 is TGTGCCAGCAGCCGAGGACAGGGGGAAACCTACGAGCAGTACTTC.

In its sample, this clone was seen a few times. The chain combines TRBV5-6 with TRBJ2-7, with D maybe TRBD2 (6 bases). CDR3 length: 14 residues. Looked up from germline, CDR1 is SGHDT and CDR2 is YYEEEE. V lost 3 bases and J 5 bases, leaving 15 bases between the germline ends. This CDR3 reads CASSWEDGTNEQYF. The CDR3 region has the DNA TGTGCCAGCAGCTGGGAGGACGGAACCAACGAGCAGTACTTC.

Here the CDR3 reads CASSLGGGQYNEQFF. The CDR3 DNA reads as TGCGCCAGCAGCTTGGGTGGGGGCCAGTACAATGAGCAGTTCTTC. The rearrangement links TRBV5-1 to TRBJ2-1; D might be TRBD1 (6 bases). The CDR3 has 15 amino acids. Deletions cut 0 bases from V and 4 bases from J, with 11 bases between. CDR1 and CDR2 (germline): SGHRS, YFSETQ.

V is TRBV28 and J is TRBJ2-6; D ambiguous. Trimming took off 2 bases at V and 4 bases at J, with 9 bases between the two ends. The CDR3 is made up of 15 amino acids. Germline V gives CDR1 MDHEN, CDR2 SYDVKM. The DNA of the CDR3 is TGTGCCAGCAGTTTAAGCGTTTTAGGGGCCAACGTCCTGACTTTC. Its protein is CASSLSVLGANVLTF.

The chain employs TRBV24-1 and TRBJ1-2, with D possibly matching TRBD1 (6 bases). This CDR3 has 13 amino acids. Trimming took off 5 bases at V and 4 bases at J, with 10 bases between the two ends. Germline CDR1 reads KGHDR; CDR2 reads SFDVKD. CDR3 nucleotide sequence: TGTGCCACCAGTGGAGGGGGGGGCTATGGCTACACCTTC. Encoded protein: CATSGGGGYGYTF.

This clone was detected only a few times. The chain couples TRBV4-3 to TRBJ1-1; no reliable D call. This CDR3 has 14 amino acids. V dropped 0 bases and J dropped 6 bases, with 11 bases sitting between them. Germline values: CDR1 LGHNA, CDR2 YSLEER. DNA for the CDR3: TGCGCCAGCAGCCAAGAACGGGTAAAGGCTGAAGCTTTCTTT. The encoded protein is CASSQERVKAEAFF.